The text below deals with one TCR beta chain. Its antigen is as yet unknown. Profiled with immunoSEQ multiplex PCR; TCRdb holds only in-frame clones, not every one. This sample has more than 85,000 clones; approximately 85% occur once, and the top ten carry approximately 5%. Trimming shortened V by 7 bases and J by 4 bases, and 10 bases separated the two germline ends. Germline CDR1 and CDR2: SGHTA and FQGNSA. The length of the CDR3 is 13 residues. This specimen belongs to a study of T cell responses to AZD1222 COVID-19 vaccine. Study-level points and caveats: The sample set comprised mostly white British donors with more females, and clonal diversity was possibly underestimated. CD4 TCRs associated with vaccination spanned spike, dominating at 160-218 and 743-854. Compared with day 0, the breadth and depth of the Spike-specific TCR repertoire rose significantly after two doses of AZD1222. Repertoires were obtained only post-peak T cell response.

The chain recombines TRBV7-2 with TRBJ2-2; possibly TRBD2 for D (6 bases). The sequences come from peripheral blood, collected on day 0 of AZD1222 vaccination. The clonotype comes from an adult in good health. The CDR3 loop reads CASIGGGTGELFF. The CDR3 DNA sequence: TGTGCCAGCATCGGGGGTGGCACCGGGGAGCTGTTTTTT.